This TCR beta chain was sequenced in a study of graft-versus-host responses after intestinal transplantation. Background on the study: Anti-thymocyte globulin induction was given to all recipients, followed by tacrolimus and steroids for 3 to 4 years.

This clone appeared a few times. The researchers put approximately 200,000 CFSE-labeled responder cells into plates with approximately 200,000 irradiated, violet-dye-labeled stimulator cells. The reaction was completed, and proliferating CFSE-low CD3+CD4+ and CD3+CD8+ responders were then sorted. Germline V gene data show CDR1 as SGHDT and CDR2 as YYEEEE. The CDR3 is 15 amino acids. Trimming removed 1 base at V and 0 bases at J, with 5 bases between. TCRdb's table, derived via immunoSEQ multiplex PCR, lists solely in-frame clones and lacks some. Here the sample spans some 22,000 clones, 55% to 60% being singletons.

The chain couples TRBV5-6 to TRBJ2-6; perhaps TRBD1 as D (5 bases). This TCR was sampled from a human patient who received an intestinal transplant. This specimen consisted of alloreactive CD4+ T cells from a mixed lymphocyte reaction culture, obtained before intestinal transplant. Subset given: CFSE-low proliferating T cells sorted from approximately six-day pre-transplant mixed lymphocyte reaction (GvH or HvG direction). The CDR3 nucleotides read TGTGCCAGCAGCTTGAGGGGCTCTGGGGCCAACGTCCTGACTTTC. This sequence encodes CASSLRGSGANVLTF.